The 4 T cell receptor beta chains below were found in one sample sequenced in a study of blood T cell repertoires in COVID-19. The protocol was immunoSEQ multiplex PCR, while the TCRdb copy is restricted to in-frame clones and leaves out a portion. This repertoire shows about 160,000 clones, roughly 73% found once; its top ten account for 2.8%. Sequencing was carried out using peripheral blood. Receptors were obtained from a man in his 70s with acute or convalescent COVID-19.

This clone was recorded only once. The chain links TRBV3-1 (or the pseudogene TRBV3-2) to TRBJ1-3; 11 bases agree with TRBD1. The V gene end was trimmed by 4 bases and the J gene end by 4 bases; junction bases not matched to a gene: 6. CDR1 and CDR2 (germline): LGHDT, YNNKEL (reference sequence). The CDR3 consists of 16 residues. CDR3 region: CASSRDRGVVGNTIYF. The CDR3 bases are TGTGCCAGCAGCCGGGACAGGGGGGTAGTAGGAAACACCATATATTTT.

This clone was counted a single time. This chain uses TRBV28 with TRBJ2-2; the D is unclear. CDR1 is MDHEN, CDR2 SYDVKM, per germline. The CDR3 length is 15 residues. Deletions cut 1 base from V and 5 bases from J, with 11 bases between. The CDR3, as DNA: TGTGCCAGCAGTTTATCTCGGATCGGGACCGGGGAGCTGTTTTTT. This codes for CASSLSRIGTGELFF.

The rearrangement uses TRBV19 and TRBJ2-1; 8 nucleotides line up with TRBD2. The length of the CDR3 is 15 residues. Germline values: CDR1 LNHDA, CDR2 SQIVND (reference sequence). Trimming cost V 2 bases and J 3 bases; bases outside gene matches: 3. Here the CDR3 reads CASSISSGLYNEQFF. In nucleotides, the CDR3 is TGTGCCAGTAGTATATCTAGCGGGCTCTACAATGAGCAGTTCTTC.

A few counts support this clone. In DNA form, the CDR3 reads TGTGCCAGCTCTCGGGACAGTGGGGGCACTGAAGCTTTCTTT. Translating gives CASSRDSGGTEAFF. The chain employs TRBV18 and TRBJ1-1; TRBD1 matches 7 bases. The germline gives CDR1 KGHSH, CDR2 LQKENI. The CDR3 has 14 amino acids. With V trimmed by 6 bases and J by 4 bases, 8 bases remained unmatched.